This entry lists 24 T cell receptor beta chains sequenced from one sample in a study of neoadjuvant anti-PD-1 for oral cavity cancer. Profiling relied on immunoSEQ multiplex PCR, and the TCRdb table lists in-frame clones only, not all of them. The sample has some 20,000 clones; around three quarters are singletons. Sequences were derived from PBMCs, sampled before nivolumab (anti-PD-1) treatment. These receptors all stem from a person between 35 and 79 years old with oral cavity squamous cell carcinoma.

The chain links TRBV10-3 to TRBJ1-1; D gene uncertain. Trimming took off 8 bases at V and 1 base at J, with 8 bases between the two ends. Germline-derived CDR1 and CDR2 are ENHRY and SYGVKD. This CDR3 comprises 12 residues. CDR3 DNA sequence: TGTGCCATCCGGCAGCCGAACACTGAAGCTTTCTTT. It yields the protein CAIRQPNTEAFF.

The chain is built from TRBV6-5 and TRBJ2-7, with TRBD1 matching over 7 bases. J was trimmed by 3 bases and V by 6 bases; bases with no gene match: 5. The CDR3 covers 13 residues. Germline assignment: CDR1 MNHEY and CDR2 SVGAGI. The CDR3 region is CASRTGTDYEQYF. DNA of the CDR3: TGTGCCAGCAGGACAGGGACAGACTACGAGCAGTACTTC.

The table lists this clone with a few counts. CDR3 sequence: CASSSGRYTEAFF. Here the CDR3 DNA reads TGTGCCAGCAGTTCCGGACGGTACACTGAAGCTTTCTTT. The chain links TRBV27 to TRBJ1-1, with no clear D. Germline V gene sequence: CDR1 MNHEY, CDR2 SMNVEV (reference sequence). The CDR3 sequence is 13 residues long. Trimming pared 4 bases from V and 3 bases from J, leaving 9 bases between.

The gene calls are TRBV2 and TRBJ2-7, with D perhaps assigned TRBD1 or TRBD2 (5 bases each). The V and J ends lost 6 bases and 5 bases respectively, with 17 bases between them. This CDR3 spans 14 amino acids. CDR1 is SNHLY and CDR2 is FYNNEI in the germline V gene. The CDR3 loop is CASRAGTASDEQYF. In DNA, the CDR3 is TGTGCCAGCAGGGCCGGGACCGCGTCGGACGAGCAGTACTTC.

The chain carries TRBV11-2 and TRBJ1-5; D is unresolved. Germline assignment: CDR1 SGHAT and CDR2 FQNNGV. The germline V and J ends were trimmed by 2 bases and 1 base, with 12 bases remaining between them. The CDR3 is 16 residues long. CDR3 DNA: TGTGCCAGCAGCTTAACCGGATGGGGAAGCAATCAGCCCCAGCATTTT. Translating gives CASSLTGWGSNQPQHF.

The chain links TRBV30 to TRBJ1-6; 7 nucleotides match TRBD1. This CDR3 comprises 15 residues. After removal of 3 bases from V and 7 bases from J, the junction contained 9 bases not matched to a gene. CDR1 is GTSNPN and CDR2 is SVGIG in the germline V gene (reference sequence). CDR3 DNA sequence: TGTGCCTGGAGCTGGCAGGGGACAGTAAATTCACCCCTCCACTTT. Amino acid sequence: CAWSWQGTVNSPLHF.

The J gene is TRBJ2-7, the V gene TRBV11-3; 8 bases are a match to TRBD2. V trimming: 5 bases; J trimming: 0 bases; junction bases outside the gene matches: 6. This CDR3 has 15 residues. Germline V gene data show CDR1 as SGHNT and CDR2 as YENEEA. CDR3 loop: CASSRRSGSSYEQYF. For the CDR3, the DNA is TGTGCCAGCAGCCGCAGGAGCGGGAGCTCCTACGAGCAGTACTTC.

The CDR3: CASTRRIGSNEKLFF. The CDR3 nucleotides are TGTGCCAGCACCCGGAGGATCGGGAGTAATGAAAAACTGTTTTTT. V is TRBV6-1 and J is TRBJ1-4; D call uncertain. This CDR3 region has 15 residues. The germline CDR1 and CDR2 sequences are MNHNS and SASEGT. Trimming pared 7 bases from V and 4 bases from J, leaving 16 bases between.

This clone showed up just a few times. The rearrangement uses TRBV5-4 and TRBJ1-1; D is uncertain. The germline V and J ends were trimmed by 4 bases and 7 bases, with 20 bases remaining between them. The CDR3 is 15 residues long. CDR1 SGHNT and CDR2 YYREEE come from the germline V gene (reference sequence). The CDR3 DNA is TGTGCCAGCAGCGCCCCCGAGGCAGGCCCCCTTGAAGCTTTCTTT. Protein sequence: CASSAPEAGPLEAFF.

There are a few counts of this clone. V usage is TRBV9 and J usage is TRBJ2-2; D assignment may be TRBD1 or TRBD2 (6 bases each). The V end lost 5 bases, the J end lost 7 bases, and 21 bases lay between the germline ends. Germline CDR1 is SGDLS and CDR2 is YYNGEE. This CDR3 is built from 16 residues. CDR3 sequence: CASRSSGGDIRGELFF. DNA for the CDR3: TGTGCCAGCAGATCATCCGGAGGGGACATTCGCGGGGAGCTGTTTTTT.

V gene TRBV9 combines with J gene TRBJ2-3; possibly TRBD2 for D (6 bases). Trimming removed 3 bases at V and 2 bases at J, with 10 bases between. Germline V lookup: CDR1 SGDLS, CDR2 YYNGEE. CDR3 length: 14 residues. The CDR3 loop reads CASSGSGPTDTQYF. Written as DNA, the CDR3 is TGTGCCAGCAGCGGTAGCGGTCCCACAGATACGCAGTATTTT. Combining the CDR3 with reference TRBV9 and TRBJ2-3 gives the whole variable domain DSGVTQTPKHLITATGQRVTLRCSPRSGDLSVYWYQQSLDQGLQFLIQYYNGEERAKGNILERFSAQQFPDLHSELNLSSLELGDSALYFCASSGSGPTDTQYFGPGTRLTVL.

J is TRBJ1-2 and V is TRBV5-8, with TRBD1 identical over 8 bases. Germline assignment: CDR1 SGHTS and CDR2 YDEGEE. The CDR3 consists of 17 residues. V lost 4 bases to trimming and J lost 4 bases; unmatched junction nucleotides: 15. This CDR3 is CASSQALGTGASYGYTF. The CDR3 DNA sequence: TGTGCCAGCAGCCAGGCCCTTGGGACAGGCGCATCCTATGGCTACACCTTC.

The genes are TRBV2 and TRBJ2-3; D not certain. The CDR3 has 16 residues. V lost 10 bases and J 0 bases, leaving 20 bases between the germline ends. The V gene's germline CDR1 is SNHLY and CDR2 FYNNEI. CDR3 loop: CAILGEQLGSTDTQYF. The CDR3 region has the DNA TGTGCCATCCTCGGAGAGCAGCTAGGGAGCACAGATACGCAGTATTTT.

The chain is built from TRBV27 and TRBJ1-2; 9 positions match TRBD1. CDR1 and CDR2 (germline): MNHEY, SMNVEV (reference sequence). V trimming: 5 bases; J trimming: 2 bases; junction bases outside the gene matches: 6. CDR3 length: 15 amino acids. The CDR3 loop reads CASSPQGQGNYGYTF. The DNA of the CDR3 is TGTGCCAGCAGTCCCCAGGGACAGGGCAACTATGGCTACACCTTC.

In this sample, this clone turned up a few times. V usage is TRBV7-2 and J usage is TRBJ1-1; 7 positions agree with TRBD1. Germline CDR1 and CDR2: SGHTA and FQGNSA. J was trimmed by 8 bases and V by 6 bases; bases with no gene match: 6. This CDR3 region has 12 residues. The CDR3 DNA follows: TGTGCCAGCAGAGCAGGGGGTAGGGAAGCTTTCTTT. This codes for CASRAGGREAFF.

This clone was seen a few times. The CDR3 here is CAWSGAPVNTEAFF. The CDR3 nucleotides read TGTGCCTGGAGTGGGGCCCCCGTGAACACTGAAGCTTTCTTT. The rearrangement joins TRBV30 to TRBJ1-1; D is unresolved. The length of the CDR3 is 14 residues. V was clipped by 1 base and J by 0 bases, with 9 bases between them. Germline V gene data show CDR1 as GTSNPN and CDR2 as SVGIG (reference sequence). The whole variable domain, remainder taken from reference TRBV30 and TRBJ1-1, is SQTIHQWPATLVQPVGSPLSLECTVEGTSNPNLYWYRQAAGRGLQLLFYSVGIGQISSEVPQNLSASRPQDRQFILSSKKLLLSDSGFYLCAWSGAPVNTEAFFGQGTRLTVV.

V gene TRBV10-3 combines with J gene TRBJ2-1; 13 bases are shared with TRBD2. V was clipped by 2 bases and J by 0 bases; unmatched bases: 4. Looked up from germline, CDR1 is ENHRY and CDR2 is SYGVKD. The CDR3 loop spans 18 amino acids. The CDR3: CAISEHTSGRASYNEQFF. DNA for the CDR3: TGTGCCATCAGTGAGCATACTAGCGGGAGGGCCTCCTACAATGAGCAGTTCTTC.

The chain uses TRBV7-2 and TRBJ2-5, with D tentatively TRBD2 (5 bases). Looked up from germline, CDR1 is SGHTA and CDR2 is FQGNSA. With 3 bases removed from V and 2 bases from J, the gap between germline ends came to 10 bases. CDR3 size: 14 residues. CDR3 in amino acids: CASSLGGFQETQYF. As DNA, the CDR3 is TGTGCCAGCAGCTTGGGCGGGTTTCAAGAGACCCAGTACTTC.

The chain employs TRBV14 and TRBJ2-3, with TRBD2 matching over 11 bases. V lost 6 bases to trimming and J lost 4 bases; unmatched junction nucleotides: 0. This CDR3 has 13 residues. Per germline, CDR1 SGHDN and CDR2 FVKESK. The CDR3 sequence is CASRLAGADTQYF. The CDR3 nucleotides are TGTGCCAGCAGACTAGCGGGAGCAGATACGCAGTATTTT.

This sequence joins TRBV6-1 and TRBJ1-6, with TRBD1 as a possible D gene (5 bases). The CDR3 extends over 14 amino acids. Germline values: CDR1 MNHNS, CDR2 SASEGT. Trimming pared 4 bases from V and 7 bases from J, leaving 11 bases between. CDR3 nucleotides: TGTGCCAGCAGTGGGGGCTTCGGGAATTCACCCCTCCACTTT. Its translation: CASSGGFGNSPLHF.

This clone was seen only a few times. The J gene is TRBJ2-5, the V gene TRBV10-1; tentative D call: TRBD2 (6 bases). V lost 3 bases and J lost 5, with 10 bases in between. The CDR3 runs 13 residues. CDR1 is WNHNN and CDR2 is SYGVQD in the germline V gene (reference sequence). CDR3 sequence: CASSDAGLETQYF. CDR3 DNA: TGCGCCAGCAGTGATGCGGGGTTGGAGACCCAGTACTTC.

The chain joins TRBV11-2 to TRBJ2-5; tentative D call: TRBD1 (6 bases). This CDR3 contains 12 residues. The germline CDR1 and CDR2 sequences are SGHAT and FQNNGV. The V end was cut by 5 bases, the J end by 5 bases, with 9 bases between. CDR3 sequence reads: CASSPQGETQYF. The CDR3 DNA reads TGTGCCAGCAGCCCCCAGGGGGAGACCCAGTACTTC.

This clone was counted only a few times. The CDR3 spells CAISDPGTAYYGYTF. The DNA of the CDR3 is TGTGCCATCAGTGACCCCGGGACAGCGTACTATGGCTACACCTTC. This sequence joins TRBV10-3 and TRBJ1-2; 7 nucleotides align to TRBD1. The V gene's germline CDR1 is ENHRY and CDR2 SYGVKD. The CDR3 has 15 residues. The trim removed 3 bases at V and 3 bases at J, leaving 7 bases unmatched.

The rearrangement uses TRBV5-1 and TRBJ2-3; D is unresolved. V lost 6 bases and J lost 6, with 23 bases in between. The CDR3 is made up of 16 amino acids. The V gene's germline CDR1 is SGHRS and CDR2 YFSETQ. CDR3 in amino acids: CASTPRYLEASDTQYF. CDR3 sequence (DNA): TGCGCCAGCACCCCTCGTTATCTAGAGGCGTCCGATACGCAGTATTTT.